Reported below is one T cell receptor beta chain. No antigen is known for it. Other nucleotide sequences from this sample produce the same CDR3. This CDR3 has 12 amino acids. V lost 6 bases and J lost 6, with 10 bases in between. CDR1 is LNHDA and CDR2 is SQIVND in the germline V gene (reference sequence). The data were taken from a study of shared clonotypes between healthy human individuals. Broader study findings: The sharing of approximately 4.6% of naive CD4 clonotypes was seen across a handful of donors. Compared with memory subsets, naive subsets generally had larger estimated richness.

Naive CD8 cells were CD45RO-negative, positively selected for CCR7, excluding terminally differentiated effector memory CD45RA+ cells. The method was immunoSEQ multiplex PCR; TCRdb's version includes in-frame clones alone and lacks a portion of them. The data hold about 2.1 million clones, with 90% to 95% observed a single time. The source material was naive CD8+ T cells from PBMCs. The clonotype was recovered from a man between 18 and 29 years old in good health. Some clones in this sample may be carry-over from other donors' samples. The chain combines TRBV19 with TRBJ2-3, with a possible D match to TRBD1 (6 bases). DNA of the CDR3: TGTGCCAGTAGAACAGGGTCGGATACGCAGTATTTT. As protein: CASRTGSDTQYF.